Each of the 29 T cell receptor beta chains below was sequenced from the same sample in a study of radiotherapy plus CTLA-4 blockade in lung cancer. Clones were sequenced by immunoSEQ multiplex PCR, and TCRdb holds only the in-frame ones, with some missing. Of approximately 98,000 clones in the sample, 75% to 85% were seen once. Sequenced here: peripheral blood, sampled from a patient treated with radiotherapy plus ipilimumab. These receptors came from a human donor with non-small cell lung cancer who had a partial response to radiotherapy plus ipilimumab.

This rearrangement joins TRBV2 to TRBJ1-5; possible D gene TRBD1, 5 bases. This CDR3 has 14 residues. The germline V and J ends were trimmed by 3 bases and 2 bases, with 8 bases remaining between them. Germline V gives CDR1 SNHLY, CDR2 FYNNEI. CDR3: CASSEQGRNQPQHF. CDR3 DNA sequence: TGTGCCAGCAGTGAGCAGGGCCGCAATCAGCCCCAGCATTTT.

Details on this clone: One end of the junction does not line up with germline, which may come from a read error. The chain recombines TRBV18 with TRBJ2-7; TRBD2 matches at 14 bases. This CDR3 spans 14 amino acids. Germline V lookup: CDR1 KGHSH, CDR2 LQKENI. In nucleotides, the CDR3 is TGTGCCAGCTCACCACTGGGACTAGCGGGAGAAAAGGACTTC. It codes for CASSPLGLAGEKDF.

The rearrangement uses TRBV2 and TRBJ1-6; perhaps TRBD1 as D (6 bases). Trimming took 3 bases from V and 0 from J, leaving 9 bases between them. The CDR3 extends over 16 amino acids. Germline CDR1 reads SNHLY; CDR2 reads FYNNEI. This CDR3 reads CASSEDSSSYNSPLHF. CDR3 DNA: TGTGCCAGCAGTGAGGACAGTAGCTCCTATAATTCACCCCTCCACTTT.

The gene calls are TRBV7-3 and TRBJ2-7; the match to TRBD1 covers 10 bases. CDR1 is SGHTA and CDR2 is FQGTGA in the germline V gene. The CDR3 has 13 residues. Trimming at V came to 5 bases and at J to 6 bases, leaving 4 bases not matched to a gene. In DNA form, the CDR3 reads TGTGCCAGCAGCCCGACAGGGGGCCGCGAGCAGTACTTC. Encoded protein: CASSPTGGREQYF.

The chain combines TRBV29-1 with TRBJ2-5; D unclear. Germline values: CDR1 SQVTM, CDR2 ANQGSEA. The CDR3 totals 11 residues. Trimming stripped 4 bases from V and 5 bases from J, with 8 bases between. Here the CDR3 DNA reads TGCAGCGTTGGGCATTTGGAGACCCAGTACTTC. This gives the protein CSVGHLETQYF.

The rearrangement uses TRBV30 and TRBJ2-7; 8 bases match TRBD2. The V segment lost 6 bases and the J segment 1 base; nucleotides outside the gene matches: 5. The CDR3 is 13 residues long. Germline V gives CDR1 GTSNPN, CDR2 SVGIG (reference sequence). This CDR3 is CACLGTRSYEQYF. The CDR3 nucleotides read TGTGCCTGCCTCGGGACTAGGTCCTACGAGCAGTACTTC.

The chain uses TRBV14 and TRBJ2-2; 13 bases are shared with TRBD2. This CDR3 comprises 19 residues. Per the germline V gene, CDR1 is SGHDN and CDR2 is FVKESK. The trim removed 4 bases at V and 3 bases at J, leaving 11 bases unmatched. The CDR3 spells CASSPFRTSGRWDTGELFF. CDR3 sequence (DNA): TGTGCCAGCAGCCCCTTTCGGACTAGCGGGAGATGGGACACCGGGGAGCTGTTTTTT.

In this sample, this clone turned up once. The chain has TRBV11-2 and TRBJ2-1; 12 bases map to TRBD2. With 5 bases clipped from V and 8 bases from J, the junction kept 7 bases outside the gene matches. The germline CDR1 and CDR2 sequences are SGHAT and FQNNGV. The CDR3 contains 15 residues. CDR3 sequence (DNA): TGTGCCAGCAGCCCCTCTAGCGGGAGGGCCCATGAGCAGTTCTTC. Protein: CASSPSSGRAHEQFF.

The chain carries TRBV6-5 and TRBJ1-2; D call uncertain. V lost 5 bases and J lost 8, with 18 bases in between. The CDR3 contains 14 residues. Germline V gene sequence: CDR1 MNHEY, CDR2 SVGAGI. This CDR3 is CASSPLGGSYGYTF. CDR3 nucleotide sequence: TGTGCCAGCAGTCCTCTAGGAGGGTCCTACGGCTACACCTTC.

This clone was picked up one time. The chain recombines TRBV30 with TRBJ1-4, with 10 positions matching TRBD1. The junction had 11 bases not matched to a gene; V was cut back by 3 bases and J by 7 bases. There are 16 residues in the CDR3. CDR1 is GTSNPN and CDR2 is SVGIG in the germline V gene (reference sequence). The CDR3 spells CAWRKMTGGVGEKLFF. DNA for the CDR3: TGTGCCTGGAGAAAAATGACAGGGGGCGTTGGTGAAAAACTGTTTTTT.

This chain links TRBV15 with TRBJ2-5, with D perhaps TRBD2 (6 bases). This CDR3 region has 17 residues. V lost 0 bases and J lost 4, with 18 bases in between. The V gene's germline CDR1 is LNHNV and CDR2 YYDKDF (reference sequence). This chain's CDR3 is CATSRDLTAAAGETQYF. The CDR3 DNA reads as TGTGCCACCAGCAGAGATCTTACGGCGGCAGCGGGAGAGACCCAGTACTTC. The entire variable domain, with the rest obtained from reference TRBV15 and TRBJ2-5, is as follows: DAMVIQNPRYQVTQFGKPVTLSCSQTLNHNVMYWYQQKSSQAPKLLFHYYDKDFNNEADTPDNFQSRRPNTSFCFLDIRSPGLGDTAMYLCATSRDLTAAAGETQYFGPGTRLLVL.

This chain connects TRBV5-1 to TRBJ2-7, with TRBD1 as a possible D gene (6 bases). The germline V and J ends were trimmed by 1 base and 1 base, with 15 bases remaining between them. The CDR3 spans 16 residues. Germline loops: CDR1 SGHRS, CDR2 YFSETQ. The CDR3 region is CASSLSQGSRSYEQYF. The CDR3, as DNA: TGCGCCAGCAGCTTGTCCCAGGGGTCCCGATCCTACGAGCAGTACTTC.

The gene calls are TRBV19 and TRBJ2-3; TRBD1 is a possible D gene (6 bases). The CDR3 has 18 amino acids. The germline V gene has CDR1 LNHDA and CDR2 SQIVND (reference sequence). The V and J ends lost 5 bases and 0 bases respectively, with 21 bases between them. DNA for the CDR3: TGTGCCAGTAGTGAAAGGGGGTTTTCGGCCCCGAGCACAGATACGCAGTATTTT. It encodes CASSERGFSAPSTDTQYF.

V and J are TRBV5-5 and TRBJ2-7; the D gene is possibly TRBD2 (6 bases). CDR3 length equals 15 residues. Germline V gene sequence: CDR1 SGHKS, CDR2 YYEKEE (reference sequence). V lost 0 bases, J lost 5 bases, and 15 bases lay in between. The CDR3 spells CASSLDRGTPHEQYF. The DNA for the CDR3 is TGTGCCAGCAGCTTGGATCGGGGGACTCCGCACGAGCAGTACTTC. The full variable domain, its missing parts supplied by reference TRBV5-5 and TRBJ2-7, is DAGVTQSPTHLIKTRGQQVTLRCSPISGHKSVSWYQQVLGQGPQFIFQYYEKEERGRGNFPDRFSARQFPNYSSELNVNALLLGDSALYLCASSLDRGTPHEQYFGPGTRLTVT.

Written as DNA, the CDR3 is TGTGCCAGCAGTTTCGCTAGCGGGAGTTACGAGCAGTACTTC. Amino acid sequence: CASSFASGSYEQYF. The V gene is TRBV27, the J gene TRBJ2-7; TRBD2 aligns across 10 bases. Germline CDR1 and CDR2: MNHEY and SMNVEV (reference sequence). This CDR3 has 14 residues. V was clipped by 3 bases and J by 4 bases; unmatched bases: 3.

The CDR3 loop reads CASSQTGALNEKLFF. The CDR3 DNA sequence: TGTGCCAGCAGCCAGACAGGCGCCCTGAATGAAAAACTGTTTTTT. V is TRBV7-6 and J is TRBJ1-4; D may be TRBD1 (6 bases). The germline V and J ends were trimmed by 5 bases and 5 bases, with 15 bases remaining between them. This CDR3 contains 15 residues. Per germline, CDR1 SGHVS and CDR2 FNYEAQ.

The gene calls are TRBV4-1 and TRBJ2-2; D is perhaps TRBD2 (7 bases). This CDR3 has 14 amino acids. Germline-derived CDR1 and CDR2 are MGHRA and YSYEKL. The V and J ends lost 3 bases and 9 bases respectively, with 14 bases between them. The CDR3 coding sequence is TGCGCCAGCAGCCACGAGGGGGGGCCCAGGGAGCTGTTTTTT. This encodes CASSHEGGPRELFF.

This chain links TRBV5-6 with TRBJ2-1; 9 bases line up with TRBD2. The CDR3 totals 18 residues. J gave up 1 base and V 3 bases, and 11 bases lay outside the gene matches. CDR1 is SGHDT, CDR2 YYEEEE, per germline. The CDR3 spells CASSSHSGSAPSYNEQFF. CDR3 coding DNA: TGTGCCAGCAGCTCCCATAGCGGGAGTGCGCCATCCTACAATGAGCAGTTCTTC.

The V and J genes are TRBV5-1 and TRBJ2-1; TRBD2 aligns across 12 bases. With V trimmed by 2 bases and J by 8 bases, 11 bases remained unmatched. Germline values: CDR1 SGHRS, CDR2 YFSETQ. The length of the CDR3 is 17 residues. The CDR3 reads CASSLGSGASGRDEQFF. In DNA form, the CDR3 reads TGCGCCAGCAGCTTAGGCAGTGGGGCTAGCGGGAGGGATGAGCAGTTCTTC.

This chain joins TRBV7-2 and TRBJ1-2; perhaps TRBD1 as D (5 bases). CDR1 SGHTA and CDR2 FQGNSA come from the germline V gene. The CDR3 runs 12 residues. V was pared by 0 bases and J by 7 bases, with 6 bases between. CDR3 sequence (DNA): TGTGCCAGCAGCTTAGCCAGGGTTGGCTACACCTTC. It codes for CASSLARVGYTF.

The V gene is TRBV28, the J gene TRBJ1-1, with 8 bases fitting TRBD1. The CDR3 extends over 16 amino acids. Germline V CDR1 and CDR2: MDHEN, SYDVKM. V was pared by 1 base and J by 0 bases, with 4 bases of the junction left unmatched. In nucleotides, the CDR3 is TGTGCCAGCAGTTTATTCAACAGGGGGGTGAACACTGAAGCTTTCTTT. It codes for CASSLFNRGVNTEAFF.

In this sample, this clone turned up a few times. The chain has TRBV30 and TRBJ2-5; possible D gene TRBD2, 5 bases. V gave up 0 bases and J gave up 5 bases, with 16 bases separating them. In germline, CDR1 is GTSNPN, CDR2 SVGIG (reference sequence). CDR3 length equals 15 residues. CDR3 protein: CAWSVLGKRVETQYF. Here the CDR3 DNA reads TGTGCCTGGAGTGTACTAGGGAAGCGCGTGGAGACCCAGTACTTC.

This clone has just a few counts. V gene TRBV30 combines with J gene TRBJ2-3, with TRBD2 matching 8 bases. There are 13 residues in the CDR3. Germline V lookup: CDR1 GTSNPN, CDR2 SVGIG (reference sequence). V shed 4 bases and J 8 bases; nucleotides not matched to a gene: 8. CDR3 amino acids: CAWTAREGGTQYF. In DNA form, the CDR3 reads TGTGCCTGGACGGCCCGGGAGGGCGGTACGCAGTATTTT.

The V gene is TRBV5-1, the J gene TRBJ2-5; TRBD2 might be the D (5 bases). This CDR3 region has 14 residues. V lost 4 bases, J lost 3 bases, and 13 bases lay in between. Germline CDR1 reads SGHRS; CDR2 reads YFSETQ. The CDR3 here is CASSHTGVKETQYF. DNA for the CDR3: TGCGCCAGCAGCCATACCGGGGTGAAAGAGACCCAGTACTTC.

The gene calls are TRBV6-4 and TRBJ2-1; 11 nucleotides align to TRBD2. J gave up 1 base and V 5 bases, and 4 bases lay outside the gene matches. The V gene's germline CDR1 is MRHNA and CDR2 SNTAGT. CDR3 length equals 16 residues. Here the CDR3 DNA reads TGTGCCAGCAGTCTCCTAGCGGGAGGTTCCTACAATGAGCAGTTCTTC. Translation: CASSLLAGGSYNEQFF.

V gene TRBV5-1 combines with J gene TRBJ2-7; TRBD1 matches 9 bases. Germline trimming cut 5 bases from V and 5 bases from J; bases unmatched to any gene: 11. The CDR3 is 15 amino acids. The germline V gene has CDR1 SGHRS and CDR2 YFSETQ. The CDR3 here is CASRRIPGTGNEQYF. The CDR3 nucleotides are TGCGCCAGCAGACGAATTCCCGGGACAGGGAACGAGCAGTACTTC.

The rearrangement joins TRBV6-6 to TRBJ2-2; unclear D gene. The V end lost 8 bases, the J end lost 0 bases, and 7 bases lay between the germline ends. The CDR3 is 13 amino acids. CDR1 MNHNY and CDR2 SVGAGI come from the germline V gene (reference sequence). The CDR3 region has the DNA TGTGCCAGCCGACTCTCGAACACCGGGGAGCTGTTTTTT. Protein product: CASRLSNTGELFF.

This rearrangement joins TRBV10-2 to TRBJ1-5, with TRBD1 matching 8 bases. The junction had 7 bases not matched to a gene; V was cut back by 6 bases and J by 6 bases. The CDR3 runs 14 residues. Germline CDR1 reads WSHSY; CDR2 reads SAAADI. CDR3 nucleotides: TGCGCCAGCAGGGAGGACAGGGTGGTTCAGCCCCAGCATTTT. Protein: CASREDRVVQPQHF.

CDR3 sequence reads: CASSFGRGQGQPQHF. CDR3 in DNA: TGTGCCAGCAGCTTCGGCAGGGGGCAGGGTCAGCCCCAGCATTTT. This chain uses TRBV7-8 with TRBJ1-5; 8 bases match TRBD1. The CDR3 consists of 15 residues. The J segment lost 6 bases and the V segment lost 3 bases, leaving 7 bases of the junction unmatched. Germline V gene lookup returns CDR1 SGHVS and CDR2 FQNEAQ.